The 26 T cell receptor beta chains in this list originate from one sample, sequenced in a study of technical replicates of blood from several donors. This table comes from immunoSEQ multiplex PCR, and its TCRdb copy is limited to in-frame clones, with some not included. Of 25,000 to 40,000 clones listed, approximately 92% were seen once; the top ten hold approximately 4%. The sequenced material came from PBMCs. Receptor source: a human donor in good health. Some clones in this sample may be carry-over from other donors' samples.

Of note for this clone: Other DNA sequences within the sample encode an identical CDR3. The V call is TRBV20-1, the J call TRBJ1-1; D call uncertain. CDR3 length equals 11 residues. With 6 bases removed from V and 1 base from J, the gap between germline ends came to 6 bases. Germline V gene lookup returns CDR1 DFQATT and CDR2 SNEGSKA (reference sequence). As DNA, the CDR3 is TGCAGTGCCAGACAGAACACTGAAGCTTTCTTT. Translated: CSARQNTEAFF.

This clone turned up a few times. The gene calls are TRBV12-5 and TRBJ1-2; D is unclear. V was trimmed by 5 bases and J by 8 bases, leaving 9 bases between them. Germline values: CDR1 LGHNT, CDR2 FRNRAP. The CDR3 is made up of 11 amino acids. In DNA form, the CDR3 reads TGTGCTAGTGGTCTATCGTCCGGCTACACCTTC. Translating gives CASGLSSGYTF.

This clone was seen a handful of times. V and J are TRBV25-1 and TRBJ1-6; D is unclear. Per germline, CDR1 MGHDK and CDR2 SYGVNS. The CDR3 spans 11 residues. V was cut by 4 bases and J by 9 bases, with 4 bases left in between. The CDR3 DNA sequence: TGTGCCAGCAGTGGAGGTTCACCCCTCCACTTT. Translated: CASSGGSPLHF.

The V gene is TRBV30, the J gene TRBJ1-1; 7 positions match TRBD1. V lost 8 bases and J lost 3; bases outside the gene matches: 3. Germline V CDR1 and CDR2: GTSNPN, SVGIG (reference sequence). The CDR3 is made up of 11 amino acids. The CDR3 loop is CAGQGDTEAFF. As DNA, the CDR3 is TGTGCCGGTCAGGGGGACACTGAAGCTTTCTTT.

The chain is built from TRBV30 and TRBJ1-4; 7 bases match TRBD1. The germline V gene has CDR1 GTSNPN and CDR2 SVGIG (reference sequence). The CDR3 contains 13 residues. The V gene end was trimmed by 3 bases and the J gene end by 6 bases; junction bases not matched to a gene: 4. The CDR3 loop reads CAWRGDSHEKLFF. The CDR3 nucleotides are TGTGCCTGGAGGGGGGACAGCCATGAAAAACTGTTTTTT.

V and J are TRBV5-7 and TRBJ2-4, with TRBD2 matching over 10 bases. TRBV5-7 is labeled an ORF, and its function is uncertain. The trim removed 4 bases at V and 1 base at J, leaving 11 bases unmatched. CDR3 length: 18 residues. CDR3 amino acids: CASSDRTSGAGAKNIQYF. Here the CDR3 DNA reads TGTGCCAGCAGCGACCGGACTAGCGGAGCTGGGGCCAAAAACATTCAGTACTTC.

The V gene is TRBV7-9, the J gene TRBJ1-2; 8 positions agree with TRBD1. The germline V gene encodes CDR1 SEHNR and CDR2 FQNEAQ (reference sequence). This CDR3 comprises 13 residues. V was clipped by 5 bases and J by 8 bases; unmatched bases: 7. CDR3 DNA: TGTGCCAGCAGCCTCGGACAGGGAGGAGGCTACACCTTC. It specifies CASSLGQGGGYTF. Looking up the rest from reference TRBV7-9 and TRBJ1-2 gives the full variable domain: DTGVSQNPRHKITKRGQNVTFRCDPISEHNRLYWYRQTLGQGPEFLTYFQNEAQLEKSRLLSDRFSAERPKGSFSTLEIQRTEQGDSAMYLCASSLGQGGGYTFGSGTRLTVV.

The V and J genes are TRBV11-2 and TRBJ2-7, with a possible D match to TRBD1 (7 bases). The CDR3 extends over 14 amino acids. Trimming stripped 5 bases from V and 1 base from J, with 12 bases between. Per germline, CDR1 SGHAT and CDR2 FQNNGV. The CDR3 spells CASSASGGSYEQYF. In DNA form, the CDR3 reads TGTGCCAGCAGCGCCTCAGGGGGGTCCTACGAGCAGTACTTC. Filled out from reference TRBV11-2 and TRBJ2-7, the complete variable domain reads EAGVAQSPRYKIIEKRQSVAFWCNPISGHATLYWYQQILGQGPKLLIQFQNNGVVDDSQLPKDRFSAERLKGVDSTLKIQPAKLEDSAVYLCASSASGGSYEQYFGPGTRLTVT.

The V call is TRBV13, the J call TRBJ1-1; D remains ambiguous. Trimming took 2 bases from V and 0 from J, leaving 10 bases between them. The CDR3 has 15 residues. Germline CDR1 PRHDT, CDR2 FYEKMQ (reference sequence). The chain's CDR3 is CASSLQTALNTEAFF. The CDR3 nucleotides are TGTGCCAGCAGCTTACAAACAGCCTTGAACACTGAAGCTTTCTTT.

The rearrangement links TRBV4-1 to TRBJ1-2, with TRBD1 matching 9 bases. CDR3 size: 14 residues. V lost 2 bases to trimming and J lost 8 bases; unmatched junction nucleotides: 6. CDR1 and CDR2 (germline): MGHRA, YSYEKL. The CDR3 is CASSQIRDRDGYTF. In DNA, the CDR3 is TGCGCCAGCAGCCAAATCCGGGACAGGGACGGCTACACCTTC.

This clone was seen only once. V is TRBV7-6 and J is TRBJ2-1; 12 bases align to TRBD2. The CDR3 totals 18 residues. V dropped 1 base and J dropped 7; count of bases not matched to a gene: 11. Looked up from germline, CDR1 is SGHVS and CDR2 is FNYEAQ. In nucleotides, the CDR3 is TGTGCCAGCAGCTTAGGGGCTACTCTAGCGGGAGGGTTTAATGAGCAGTTCTTC. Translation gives CASSLGATLAGGFNEQFF.

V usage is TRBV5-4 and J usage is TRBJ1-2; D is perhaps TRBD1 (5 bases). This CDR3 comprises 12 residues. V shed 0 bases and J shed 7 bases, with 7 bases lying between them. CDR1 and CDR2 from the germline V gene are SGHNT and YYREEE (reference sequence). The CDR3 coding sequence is TGTGCCAGCAGCTTGGGGGGCTTTGGCTACACCTTC. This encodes CASSLGGFGYTF. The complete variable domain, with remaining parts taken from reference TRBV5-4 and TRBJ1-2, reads ETGVTQSPTHLIKTRGQQVTLRCSSQSGHNTVSWYQQALGQGPQFIFQYYREEENGRGNFPPRFSGLQFPNYSSELNVNALELDDSALYLCASSLGGFGYTFGSGTRLTVV.

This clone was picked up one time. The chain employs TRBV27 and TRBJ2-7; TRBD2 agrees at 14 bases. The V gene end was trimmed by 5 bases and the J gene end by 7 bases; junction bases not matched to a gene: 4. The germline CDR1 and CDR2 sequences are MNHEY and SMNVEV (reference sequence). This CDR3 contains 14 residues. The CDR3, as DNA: TGTGCCAGCAGTGCGACTAGCGGGGGGGAAGAGCAGTACTTC. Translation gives CASSATSGGEEQYF.

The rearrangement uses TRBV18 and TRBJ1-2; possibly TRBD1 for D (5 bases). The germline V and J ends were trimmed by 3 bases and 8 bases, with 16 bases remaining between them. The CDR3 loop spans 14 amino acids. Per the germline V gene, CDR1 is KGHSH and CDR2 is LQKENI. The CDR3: CASSPGGTPFGYTF. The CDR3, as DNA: TGTGCCAGCTCACCTGGCGGGACCCCCTTCGGCTACACCTTC.

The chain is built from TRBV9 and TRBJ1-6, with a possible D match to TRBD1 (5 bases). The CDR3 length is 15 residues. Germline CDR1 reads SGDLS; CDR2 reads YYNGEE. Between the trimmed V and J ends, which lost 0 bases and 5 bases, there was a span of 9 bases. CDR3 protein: CASSVAGLDNSPLHF. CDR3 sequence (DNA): TGTGCCAGCAGCGTAGCAGGGTTAGATAATTCACCCCTCCACTTT.

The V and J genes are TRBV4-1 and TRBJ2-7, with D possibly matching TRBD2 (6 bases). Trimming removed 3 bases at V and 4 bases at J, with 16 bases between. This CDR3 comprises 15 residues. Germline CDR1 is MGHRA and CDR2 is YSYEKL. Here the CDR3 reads CASSQGGLGAYEQYF. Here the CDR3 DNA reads TGCGCCAGCAGCCAGGGGGGACTTGGGGCTTACGAGCAGTACTTC.

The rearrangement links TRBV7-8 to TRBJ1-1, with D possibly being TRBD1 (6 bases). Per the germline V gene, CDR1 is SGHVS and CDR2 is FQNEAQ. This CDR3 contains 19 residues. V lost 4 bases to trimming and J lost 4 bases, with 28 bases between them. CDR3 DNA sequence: TGTGCCAGCAGCTCGCCTAAGAGAGGGACACTGACTTTGGGCACTGAAGCTTTCTTT. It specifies CASSSPKRGTLTLGTEAFF.

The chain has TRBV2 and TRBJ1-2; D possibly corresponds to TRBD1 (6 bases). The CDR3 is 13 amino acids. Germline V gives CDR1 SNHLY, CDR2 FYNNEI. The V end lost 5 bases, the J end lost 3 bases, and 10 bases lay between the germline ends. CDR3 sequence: CASSLRQDYGYTF. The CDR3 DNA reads TGTGCCAGCAGTCTAAGACAGGACTATGGCTACACCTTC.

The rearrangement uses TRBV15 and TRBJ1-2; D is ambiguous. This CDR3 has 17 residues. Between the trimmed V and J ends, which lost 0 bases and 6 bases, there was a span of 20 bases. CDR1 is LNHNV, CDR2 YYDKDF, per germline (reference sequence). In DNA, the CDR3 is TGTGCCACCAGCAGAGATCACAATCCTGGGAGTTTAAATGGCTACACCTTC. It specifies CATSRDHNPGSLNGYTF.

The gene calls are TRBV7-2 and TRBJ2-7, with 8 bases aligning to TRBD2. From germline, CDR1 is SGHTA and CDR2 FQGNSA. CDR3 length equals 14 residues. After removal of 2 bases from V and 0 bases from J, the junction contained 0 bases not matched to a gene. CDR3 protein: CASSLSGSSYEQYF. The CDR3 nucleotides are TGTGCCAGCAGCTTAAGCGGGAGCTCCTACGAGCAGTACTTC.

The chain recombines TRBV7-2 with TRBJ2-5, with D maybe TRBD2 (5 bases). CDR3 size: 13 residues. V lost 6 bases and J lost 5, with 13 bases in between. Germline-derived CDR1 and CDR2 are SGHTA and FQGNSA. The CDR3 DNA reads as TGTGCCAGCAGGGGGAACCGAGGGGAGACCCAGTACTTC. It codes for CASRGNRGETQYF. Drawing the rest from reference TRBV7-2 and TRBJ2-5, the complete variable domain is GAGVSQSPSNKVTEKGKDVELRCDPISGHTALYWYRQSLGQGLEFLIYFQGNSAPDKSGLPSDRFSAERTGGSVSTLTIQRTQQEDSAVYLCASRGNRGETQYFGPGTRLLVL.

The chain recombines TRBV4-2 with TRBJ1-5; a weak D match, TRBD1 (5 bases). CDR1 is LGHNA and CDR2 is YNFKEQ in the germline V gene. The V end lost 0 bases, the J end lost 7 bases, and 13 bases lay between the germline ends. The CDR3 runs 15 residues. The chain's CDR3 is CASSQDIGDWQPQHF. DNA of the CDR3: TGTGCCAGCAGCCAAGATATAGGGGATTGGCAGCCCCAGCATTTT.

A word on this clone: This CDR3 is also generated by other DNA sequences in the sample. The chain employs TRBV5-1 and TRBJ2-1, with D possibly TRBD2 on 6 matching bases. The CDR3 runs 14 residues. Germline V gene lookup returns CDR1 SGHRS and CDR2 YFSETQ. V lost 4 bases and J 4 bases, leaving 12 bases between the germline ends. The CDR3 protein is CASSGSGAYNEQFF. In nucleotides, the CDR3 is TGCGCCAGCAGCGGTAGCGGAGCATACAATGAGCAGTTCTTC.

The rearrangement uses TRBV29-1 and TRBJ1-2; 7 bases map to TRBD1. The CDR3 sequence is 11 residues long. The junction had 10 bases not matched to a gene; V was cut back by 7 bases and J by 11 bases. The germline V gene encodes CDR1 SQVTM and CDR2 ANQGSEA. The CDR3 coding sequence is TGCAGCGCTCTGAGGGACAGAGGTTACACCTTC. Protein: CSALRDRGYTF. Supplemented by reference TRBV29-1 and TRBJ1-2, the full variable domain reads SAVISQKPSRDICQRGTSLTIQCQVDSQVTMMFWYRQQPGQSLTLIATANQGSEATYESGFVIDKFPISRPNLTFSTLTVSNMSPEDSSIYLCSALRDRGYTFGSGTRLTVV.

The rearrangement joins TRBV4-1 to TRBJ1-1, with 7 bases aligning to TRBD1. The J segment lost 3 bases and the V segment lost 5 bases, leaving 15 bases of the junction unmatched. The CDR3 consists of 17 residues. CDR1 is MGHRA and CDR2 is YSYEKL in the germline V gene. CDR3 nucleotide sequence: TGCGCCAGCAGCAACCTTAACTCGTTTACAGGGGACACTGAAGCTTTCTTT. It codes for CASSNLNSFTGDTEAFF.

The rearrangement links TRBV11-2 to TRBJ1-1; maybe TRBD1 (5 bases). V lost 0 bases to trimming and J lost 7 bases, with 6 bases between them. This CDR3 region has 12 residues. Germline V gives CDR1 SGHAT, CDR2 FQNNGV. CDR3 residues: CASSLETVEAFF. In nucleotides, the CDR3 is TGTGCCAGCAGCTTAGAGACAGTTGAAGCTTTCTTT.